One and the same sample provided the 14 T cell receptor beta chains below, sequenced in a study of T cell responses to AZD1222 COVID-19 vaccine. Clones were sequenced by immunoSEQ multiplex PCR, and TCRdb holds only the in-frame ones, with some missing. Among tens of thousands of clones listed, roughly 82% were seen once. The sample consisted of peripheral blood, taken on day 0 of AZD1222 vaccination. Source of these receptors: an adult in good health.

This clone was seen more than once but under ten times. V usage is TRBV2 and J usage is TRBJ2-7; D possibly corresponds to TRBD1 (5 bases). Germline lookup yields CDR1 SNHLY and CDR2 FYNNEI. The CDR3 has 12 residues. The V end was cut by 7 bases, the J end by 0 bases, with 7 bases between. The CDR3 spells CASKDNSYEQYF. Written as DNA, the CDR3 is TGTGCCAGCAAGGACAACTCCTACGAGCAGTACTTC.

This sequence joins TRBV25-1 and TRBJ2-1, with 7 bases aligning to TRBD1. Losses at the gene ends were 6 bases for V and 10 bases for J; bases not matched to a gene: 9. CDR1 and CDR2 from the germline V gene are MGHDK and SYGVNS. The CDR3 covers 13 residues. CDR3 DNA sequence: TGTGCCAGCAGGGGAACAGGGGACCGAGAGCAGTTCTTC. It codes for CASRGTGDREQFF.

The table lists this clone with a count of one. V is TRBV29-1 and J is TRBJ2-1; D may be TRBD1 (6 bases). Trimming removed 4 bases at V and 5 bases at J, with 12 bases between. The CDR3 extends over 13 amino acids. Germline V gene data show CDR1 as SQVTM and CDR2 as ANQGSEA. For the CDR3, the DNA is TGCAGCGTTGGGGATTACAGGGACAATGAGCAGTTCTTC. Its protein is CSVGDYRDNEQFF.

V usage is TRBV12-3 or TRBV12-4 and J usage is TRBJ2-5; TRBD2 matches at 9 bases. This CDR3 has 12 amino acids. The V segment lost 3 bases and the J segment 14 bases; nucleotides outside the gene matches: 7. Here the CDR3 DNA reads TGTGCCAGCAGTTTTGAGGGACTAGCCTTTTACTTC. Its translation is CASSFEGLAFYF.

The rearrangement links TRBV19 to TRBJ2-7; the D is unclear. Per germline, CDR1 LNHDA and CDR2 SQIVND (reference sequence). The CDR3 is made up of 13 amino acids. Trimming left V 5 bases short and J 3 bases short, with 11 bases between. DNA of the CDR3: TGTGCCAGTAGTCTGGGATGGAGCTACGAGCAGTACTTC. Its protein product is CASSLGWSYEQYF.

V is TRBV14 and J is TRBJ2-7; tentatively, D is TRBD1 or TRBD2 (5 bases each). The CDR3 runs to 14 residues. Between the trimmed V and J ends, which lost 1 base and 6 bases, there was a span of 13 bases. The germline CDR1 and CDR2 sequences are SGHDN and FVKESK. As DNA, the CDR3 is TGTGCCAGCAGCCAAGTTGGGTCGAGGGGCGAGCAGTACTTC. Translated, it gives CASSQVGSRGEQYF.

The chain combines TRBV7-9 with TRBJ1-2; D gene unclear. V was cut by 5 bases and J by 5 bases, with 21 bases left in between. CDR1 and CDR2 from the germline V gene are SEHNR and FQNEAQ (reference sequence). The CDR3 has 16 residues. CDR3 sequence (DNA): TGTGCCAGCAGCCCCAACTCCTCCCCTTCGGGGTATGGCTACACCTTC. This translates into CASSPNSSPSGYGYTF.

The chain uses TRBV30 and TRBJ2-3; D remains ambiguous. Looked up from germline, CDR1 is GTSNPN and CDR2 is SVGIG (reference sequence). The CDR3 length is 12 residues. V gave up 2 bases and J gave up 2 bases, with 5 bases separating them. The CDR3 spells CAWSPSTDTQYF. The CDR3 DNA is TGTGCCTGGAGTCCCTCCACAGATACGCAGTATTTT.

J is TRBJ1-5 and V is TRBV9, with TRBD1 matching over 7 bases. The CDR3 loop spans 15 amino acids. The V gene's germline CDR1 is SGDLS and CDR2 YYNGEE. V trimming: 2 bases; J trimming: 4 bases; junction bases outside the gene matches: 6. As DNA, the CDR3 is TGTGCCAGCAGCGTGTCGGGACAGAGGAATCAGCCCCAGCATTTT. This encodes CASSVSGQRNQPQHF.

This chain links TRBV19 with TRBJ1-5, with D uncertain. With 7 bases removed from V and 3 bases from J, the gap between germline ends came to 13 bases. The germline CDR1 and CDR2 sequences are LNHDA and SQIVND (reference sequence). This CDR3 spans 14 amino acids. This CDR3 reads CASTVDGINQPQHF. For the CDR3, the DNA is TGTGCCAGTACCGTAGACGGGATCAATCAGCCCCAGCATTTT. Drawing the rest from reference TRBV19 and TRBJ1-5, the complete variable domain is DGGITQSPKYLFRKEGQNVTLSCEQNLNHDAMYWYRQDPGQGLRLIYYSQIVNDFQKGDIAEGYSVSREKKESFPLTVTSAQKNPTAFYLCASTVDGINQPQHFGDGTRLSIL.

The chain joins TRBV2 to TRBJ1-2; 7 bases fit TRBD1. This CDR3 is 12 amino acids long. The V gene end was trimmed by 8 bases and the J gene end by 1 base; junction bases not matched to a gene: 1. Germline V gives CDR1 SNHLY, CDR2 FYNNEI. CDR3 residues: CASRDSNYGYTF. The CDR3 nucleotides are TGTGCCAGCCGGGACAGTAACTATGGCTACACCTTC.

This clone was observed once. The gene calls are TRBV6-5 and TRBJ1-5, with a tentative D call TRBD1 (5 bases). V dropped 10 bases and J dropped 7 bases, with 17 bases sitting between them. The CDR3 has 13 amino acids. Germline CDR1 MNHEY, CDR2 SVGAGI. CDR3 DNA sequence: TGTGCCACCAGCCCCGGGACGCCGCAGCCCCAGCATTTT. This sequence encodes CATSPGTPQPQHF.

This sequence joins TRBV5-4 and TRBJ1-2; D uncertain. The germline gives CDR1 SGHNT, CDR2 YYREEE (reference sequence). Deletions cut 7 bases from V and 4 bases from J, with 14 bases between. This CDR3 region has 13 residues. The CDR3: CASSRENLYGYTF. CDR3 sequence (DNA): TGTGCCAGCTCGAGAGAGAACCTCTATGGCTACACCTTC.

This clone occurred once. V and J are TRBV5-1 and TRBJ2-5; possible D gene TRBD2, 5 bases. Germline-derived CDR1 and CDR2 are SGHRS and YFSETQ. The V end was cut by 0 bases, the J end by 4 bases, with 10 bases between. The CDR3 runs to 14 residues. The CDR3 reads CASSLDREPETQYF. CDR3 sequence (DNA): TGCGCCAGCAGCTTGGACCGGGAACCAGAGACCCAGTACTTC. Supplemented by reference TRBV5-1 and TRBJ2-5, the full variable domain reads KAGVTQTPRYLIKTRGQQVTLSCSPISGHRSVSWYQQTPGQGLQFLFEYFSETQRNKGNFPGRFSGRQFSNSRSEMNVSTLELGDSALYLCASSLDREPETQYFGPGTRLLVL.